This TCR beta chain was observed in a study of OX40 agonist ivuxolimab in advanced cancers. Study background: Treatment of patients was with ivuxolimab, an agonistic anti-OX40 (CD134) antibody. Of the participants, more than 35% had some prior anti-PD-1, anti-PD-L1 or anti-CTLA-4 therapy, which was allowed. Findings and limits, study-wide: The mean number of expanded clones was higher in CD8+ T cells than in CD4+.

The germline CDR1 and CDR2 sequences are MDHEN and SYDVKM. The CDR3 length is 14 residues. Trimming left V 7 bases short and J 4 bases short, with 16 bases between. Remarks on this clone: Its cognate antigen is unknown.

TCRdb's copy holds only in-frame clones and misses some; the assay was immunoSEQ multiplex PCR. Of about 35,000 clones in the sample, 84% were seen once. V gene TRBV28 combines with J gene TRBJ1-2, with D uncertain. The TCR sequence derives from an adult with an advanced solid tumor such as melanoma, head and neck, liver or kidney cancer. Material: CD4+ or CD8+ T cells sorted from blood, obtained in a trial of the OX40 agonist ivuxolimab. The CDR3 coding sequence is TGTGCCAGCACCTCACTGGGTTTGGGCTATGGCTACACCTTC. Protein: CASTSLGLGYGYTF.